The 4 T cell receptor beta chains reported below all come from one sample, sequenced in a study of radiation and T cells in renal cell carcinoma. As for time point: blood 4 weeks post-SBRT, at nephrectomy. The treatment was: 15 Gy SBRT to primary tumor, nephrectomy 4 weeks later. Here immunoSEQ multiplex PCR was the method, and the copy in TCRdb shows in-frame clones only, minus some. The sample shows around 180,000 clones, 88% of them seen only once. The specimen comprised blood, sampled from a patient whose treatment included radiotherapy and nephrectomy. The receptors derive from a woman in her forties or fifties with renal cell carcinoma.

The chain carries TRBV7-6 and TRBJ2-2; 10 nucleotides match TRBD1. Trimming removed 6 bases from V and 6 bases from J; junction bases left unmatched: 7. The length of the CDR3 is 15 residues. Germline V CDR1 and CDR2: SGHVS, FNYEAQ. In DNA form, the CDR3 reads TGTGCCAGCAGGGGCGGGACAGGGGATGCCGGGGAGCTGTTTTTT. It yields the protein CASRGGTGDAGELFF.

The CDR3 DNA is TGTGCCAGCAGCCTACCTACCGGGAGGCTAGGAGGGGAAAAACTGTTTTTT. Translated, it gives CASSLPTGRLGGEKLFF. The rearrangement links TRBV14 to TRBJ1-4; D is unclear. The CDR3 contains 17 residues. Germline-derived CDR1 and CDR2 are SGHDN and FVKESK. V lost 4 bases, J lost 8 bases, and 23 bases lay in between. The complete variable domain, with remaining parts taken from reference TRBV14 and TRBJ1-4, reads EAGVTQFPSHSVIEKGQTVTLRCDPISGHDNLYWYRRVMGKEIKFLLHFVKESKQDESGMPNNRFLAERTGGTYSTLKVQPAELEDSGVYFCASSLPTGRLGGEKLFFGSGTQLSVL.

This chain connects TRBV7-3 to TRBJ1-6, with a tentative D call TRBD1 (6 bases). Germline assignment: CDR1 SGHTA and CDR2 FQGTGA. This CDR3 contains 17 residues. Trimming cost V 6 bases and J 7 bases, with 22 bases left between them. The CDR3 DNA sequence: TGTGCCAGCAGTAATCAGGGTGCCAGGGGATTAAATTCACCCCTCCACTTT. Amino acids: CASSNQGARGLNSPLHF.

The chain is built from TRBV7-2 and TRBJ2-1; TRBD1 might be the D (6 bases). The germline V gene has CDR1 SGHTA and CDR2 FQGNSA. This CDR3 spans 15 amino acids. V gave up 2 bases and J gave up 7 bases, with 15 bases separating them. CDR3 loop: CASSLSRGARNEQFF. The CDR3 nucleotides read TGTGCCAGCAGCTTAAGCAGGGGCGCAAGAAATGAGCAGTTCTTC.